This TCR beta chain was recorded in a study of shared clonotypes between healthy human individuals. Study at large: Three plates were used per donor for CD4 naive, three for CD4 memory, two for CD8 naive and one for CD8 memory.

Naive CD45RA+ and memory CD45RA-negative subsets were split from CD4+ cells. Trimming took off 5 bases at V and 10 bases at J, with 13 bases between the two ends. The CDR3 runs to 11 residues. Germline assignment: CDR1 DFQATT and CDR2 SNEGSKA (reference sequence). In the study's own analysis: Junction-only sequences produced by ImmunoSEQ had no quality scores, so filtering differed. The assay was immunoSEQ multiplex PCR, and TCRdb's table has in-frame clones only and misses some. That table gives V, J and clone size, and the DNA gave D and trimming. The sample includes some 2,500,000 clones, 80% to 95% of them seen just once. This clone was counted a single time.

Specimen: naive CD4+ T cells from PBMCs. Subset indicated: CD45RA+ positively selected. The receptor was derived from a young man in good health. Some clones in this sample may be carry-over from other donors' samples. J is TRBJ2-3 and V is TRBV20-1; D unresolved. As DNA, the CDR3 is TGCAGTGCTCCTGCCCTAGGGCCGCAGTATTTT. The encoded protein is CSAPALGPQYF.